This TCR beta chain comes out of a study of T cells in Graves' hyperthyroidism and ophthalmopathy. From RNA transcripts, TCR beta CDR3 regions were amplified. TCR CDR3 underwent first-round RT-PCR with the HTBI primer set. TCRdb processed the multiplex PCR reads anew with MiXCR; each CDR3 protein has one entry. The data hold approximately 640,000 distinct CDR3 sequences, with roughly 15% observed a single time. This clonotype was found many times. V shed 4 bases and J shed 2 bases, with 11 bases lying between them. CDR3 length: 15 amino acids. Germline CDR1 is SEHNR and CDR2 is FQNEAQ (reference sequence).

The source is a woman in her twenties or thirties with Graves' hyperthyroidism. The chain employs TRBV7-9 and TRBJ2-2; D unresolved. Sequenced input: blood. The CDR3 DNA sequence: TGTGCCAGCAGCTCTCCGCCCCCAAACACCGGGGAGCTGTTTTTT. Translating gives CASSSPPPNTGELFF. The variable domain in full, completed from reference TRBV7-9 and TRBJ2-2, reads DTGVSQNPRHKITKRGQNVTFRCDPISEHNRLYWYRQTLGQGPEFLTYFQNEAQLEKSRLLSDRFSAERPKGSFSTLEIQRTEQGDSAMYLCASSSPPPNTGELFFGEGSRLTVL.